This T cell receptor (beta chain) was observed in a study of blood T cells in healthy people across ages. Whole-study findings and limits: PBMCs left unsorted prevented a conclusive naive versus antigen-experienced comparison. CMV status of donors was unknown, possibly confounding expanded clonotype changes.

Total RNA amounts of at least 6 micrograms were extracted per sample. Through a sample-barcoded 5' primer and a J-beta primer mix, a second PCR was run for roughly 7 to 11 cycles. A template-switch adaptor with 12 random nucleotides tagged each cDNA molecule. TCRdb re-analysed the 5' RACE reads in MiXCR, keeping a single row per CDR3 protein. The table has hundreds of thousands of distinct CDR3 sequences, more than 55% seen once. V was clipped by 6 bases and J by 7 bases; unmatched bases: 11. Germline V CDR1 and CDR2: MNHEY, SVGEGT. CDR3 length: 14 amino acids. Regarding this clonotype: Its target is not known.

The receptor's source is a man between 35 and 55 years old in good health. The specimen was blood. This chain links TRBV6-2 or TRBV6-3 with TRBJ1-2, with 7 bases aligning to TRBD1. CDR3: CASSRLQGIRGYTF. The CDR3 nucleotides are TGTGCCAGCAGCCGGTTACAGGGGATTCGTGGCTACACCTTC.